This T cell receptor (beta chain) was documented in a study of shared clonotypes between healthy human individuals. General study findings and limits: Clonotype sharing among donors likely depends on sequencing depth.

Worth noting for this clone: The antigen is not known. Other DNA sequences in the sample encode the same CDR3.

Germline V lookup: CDR1 SGHRS, CDR2 YFSETQ. Deletions cut 4 bases from V and 2 bases from J, with 9 bases between. The CDR3 spans 13 residues. Data came from immunoSEQ multiplex PCR; TCRdb stores just in-frame clones and leaves some out. Seen here are over a million clones, approximately 98% observed once, and the top ten hold about 0.4%. This clonotype was obtained from a man aged 30 to 45 in good health. This chain uses TRBV5-1 with TRBJ1-1; D may be TRBD1 (5 bases). Input material: naive CD4+ T cells sorted from blood. Sample subset: CD45RA+ positively selected. This chain's CDR3 is CASSLTVNTEAFF. For the CDR3, the DNA is TGCGCCAGCAGCCTGACAGTAAACACTGAAGCTTTCTTT. The variable domain in full, completed from reference TRBV5-1 and TRBJ1-1, reads KAGVTQTPRYLIKTRGQQVTLSCSPISGHRSVSWYQQTPGQGLQFLFEYFSETQRNKGNFPGRFSGRQFSNSRSEMNVSTLELGDSALYLCASSLTVNTEAFFGQGTRLTVV.